This T cell receptor beta chain emerged from a study of cytomegalovirus exposure and HLA in healthy donors. A remark on this clone: The antigen is not known.

In the PCR, 60 Vbeta and 13 Jbeta primers were used. Method: immunoSEQ multiplex PCR; TCRdb's copy keeps in-frame clones and lacks some. This table has about 140,000 clones, roughly 80% appearing once. Per the germline V gene, CDR1 is MDHEN and CDR2 is SYDVKM. CDR3 length: 16 residues. The J segment lost 3 bases and the V segment lost 4 bases, leaving 3 bases of the junction unmatched. Study-wide findings and caveats: Associated with cytomegalovirus, according to the listing, were around 160 TCR beta chains. Using a false discovery rate of 0.05, a later analysis showed that approximately 17,000 TCR beta sequences were associated with HLA alleles.

The sequence was obtained from a middle-aged man in good health and CMV-seronegative. The sample consisted of PBMCs. The chain couples TRBV28 to TRBJ2-3; 14 nucleotides agree with TRBD2. CDR3 sequence reads: CASSSGLAGVTDTQYF. CDR3 bases: TGTGCCAGCAGTTCGGGACTAGCGGGAGTTACAGATACGCAGTATTTT.